These 4 T cell receptor beta chains came from one sample sequenced in a study of T cell responses to AZD1222 COVID-19 vaccine. Only in-frame clones appear in the TCRdb table, and some are missing; sequencing was by immunoSEQ multiplex PCR. The table lists roughly 170,000 clones, about nine tenths of them singletons. This material consisted of peripheral blood, taken on day 0 of AZD1222 vaccination. These TCRs come from an adult in good health.

This clone was observed a few times. CDR3 DNA sequence: TGCAGCACCTATTCGGGGGCATTTGAAGCTTTCTTT. This gives the protein CSTYSGAFEAFF. The chain has TRBV29-1 and TRBJ1-1, with D perhaps TRBD1 (6 bases). V dropped 8 bases and J dropped 7 bases, with 17 bases sitting between them. This CDR3 spans 12 amino acids. Looked up from germline, CDR1 is SQVTM and CDR2 is ANQGSEA.

V is TRBV13 and J is TRBJ2-5; 14 nucleotides match TRBD2. Germline trimming cut 5 bases from V and 4 bases from J; bases unmatched to any gene: 6. Germline CDR1 PRHDT, CDR2 FYEKMQ (reference sequence). This CDR3 has 16 residues. CDR3 sequence: CASSTRTSGGRETQYF. The CDR3 nucleotides read TGTGCCAGCAGCACTCGGACTAGCGGGGGGCGAGAGACCCAGTACTTC.

The count of this clone is one. The chain combines TRBV13 with TRBJ2-7, with 10 positions matching TRBD1. The CDR3 has 13 residues. V lost 5 bases and J lost 6; bases outside the gene matches: 4. Germline V gene sequence: CDR1 PRHDT, CDR2 FYEKMQ (reference sequence). CDR3 loop: CASSIRDRGEQYF. As DNA, the CDR3 is TGTGCCAGCAGCATCCGGGACAGGGGCGAGCAGTACTTC.

CDR3 region: CASSPTTPPRGTEAFF. DNA of the CDR3: TGTGCCAGCAGCCCTACCACGCCACCGAGAGGCACTGAAGCTTTCTTT. This chain links TRBV5-4 with TRBJ1-1; D remains unclear. Germline CDR1 reads SGHNT; CDR2 reads YYREEE (reference sequence). Trimming pared 4 bases from V and 4 bases from J, leaving 20 bases between. The CDR3 covers 16 residues.